This T cell receptor (beta chain) was recorded in a study of T-cell reconstitution after alpha-beta-depleted transplantation in children. This clonotype was seen at least ten times. Unique molecular identifiers were incorporated when the TCRbeta library was constructed. TCRdb independently ran MiXCR on the PCR reads; one entry per CDR3 protein. Among about 610,000 distinct CDR3 sequences listed, 10% were seen once. This CDR3 spans 15 amino acids. Germline CDR1 is SGHRS and CDR2 is YFSETQ. The V gene lost 4 bases and the J gene lost 7 bases, with 19 bases spanning the gap. The chain recombines TRBV5-1 with TRBJ2-3, with D perhaps being TRBD1 or TRBD2 (5 bases each). Sequencing used PBMCs from the stem cell graft donor, obtained from the stem cell graft. The sequence came from a human donor who donated a stem cell graft to a child with acute myeloid leukemia. CDR3 protein: CASSASALGEYTQYF. In DNA form, the CDR3 reads TGCGCCAGCAGCGCGTCGGCGCTGGGGGAATATACGCAGTATTTT. The full variable domain, in which reference TRBV5-1 and TRBJ2-3 provide the parts outside the CDR3, is KAGVTQTPRYLIKTRGQQVTLSCSPISGHRSVSWYQQTPGQGLQFLFEYFSETQRNKGNFPGRFSGRQFSNSRSEMNVSTLELGDSALYLCASSASALGEYTQYFGPGTRLTVL.